This T cell receptor beta chain was sequenced during a study of T cells in Graves' hyperthyroidism and ophthalmopathy. V shed 5 bases, J shed 5 bases, and the junction held 12 bases outside the gene matches. Per the germline V gene, CDR1 is DFQATT and CDR2 is SNEGSKA (reference sequence). This CDR3 has 14 residues. This clonotype was detected ten times or more. If no ophthalmopathy progression occurred within 18 months, Graves' hyperthyroidism was stable. Uncontrolled infection, other autoimmune disease, pregnancy or lactation barred patients from enrollment. Clinical symptoms, serum thyroxine and TRAb, thyroid ultrasound and orbital computed tomography were used for the diagnoses. TCR beta CDR3 regions were amplified from RNA. Using the HTBI primer set, a first-round RT-PCR was run on the TCR CDR3. Each CDR3 protein is one row after TCRdb ran MiXCR on the multiplex PCR reads. The sample consists of about 610,000 distinct CDR3 sequences, about 45% of them appearing once.

Material: peripheral blood or thyroid tissue (not recorded which). V gene TRBV20-1 combines with J gene TRBJ2-7; 7 nucleotides align to TRBD1. The receptor's source is a woman aged 18-29 years with Graves' hyperthyroidism. The CDR3 sequence: CSAVRAGGLNEQYF. The CDR3 bases are TGCAGTGCTGTACGGGCAGGGGGTTTGAACGAGCAGTACTTC.